Sequencing of this T cell receptor (beta chain) was carried out in a study of blood T cell repertoires in COVID-19 (TCRdb year 2020). A note on the overall study: Samples from collaborators originated in the United States, Italy and Spain and spanned both the acute and convalescent phases of COVID-19. The material from the prospective study consisted of cDNA or gDNA derived from T cells, B-cell-depleted T cells, or PBMCs. Deeply sampled blood TCRbeta repertoires from subjects exposed to, actively infected with, or recovered from COVID-19 were included in the dataset. The repertoires were made available in a free public database intended to serve as a resource for research on the immune response to SARS-CoV-2. The samples were drawn from two sources: the first 160 participants of the ongoing ImmuneRACE study, and 1,200 or so subjects contributed by 6 global collaborators. Sample metadata almost always included a de-identified subject ID, COVID-19 status, age in years and sex. Where available, HLA class I and class II types were taken from metadata supplied by the sample provider and were not determined by assay-based typing.

A note on this clone: This clone's antigen is unknown. The sample holds no much larger clone one base away, and base qualities are not on file.

TCRbeta CDR3 regions were amplified from genomic DNA using the immunoSEQ Assay, a bias-controlled multiplex PCR. Under the source paper's analysis protocol: Nucleated cell counts per sample were estimated from amplification of reference gene primers within the assay. To quantify the absolute abundance of each unique TCRbeta CDR3 rearrangement, sequence reads were collapsed and filtered. For each sample, productive Simpson clonality was calculated as the square root of Simpson's diversity index across productive rearrangements. Here the immuneACCESS table is served through TCRdb, limited to in-frame sequences with V and J called. Missing clones are a known gap in these copies; in checked studies unresolved V genes cover under half, and the rest lacks a known reason. D and trimming come from the DNA, and the V and J calls and clone size come from that table. The sample includes about 200,000 clones, with around four fifths observed a single time. The ten most abundant clones make up 2.5% to 3% of the sample.

Each collaborating institution followed its own protocols to collect whole blood in K2EDTA tubes. Collaborator samples were shipped for TCRbeta analysis as frozen whole blood, isolated PBMCs, or DNA extracted from either sample type. Overall study outcomes, separate from this receptor: The amount of clinical and demographic metadata varied by source and participant and was provided uncurated.

The TCR originated in a woman older than 75 with active or convalescent COVID-19. Sequenced sample: peripheral blood.

The CDR3 sequence is CASSQGLAGGYEQYF. In nucleotides, the sequence is TGTGCCAGCAGCCAAGGACTAGCGGGGGGCTACGAGCAGTACTTC. Rearrangement joined TRBV13 to TRBJ2-7; 14 central nucleotides agree with TRBD2. Germline trimming amounts to 5 bases on V and 3 bases on J, with 3 as the count of junction bases outside the gene matches. The germline V gene (reference sequence) specifies PRHDT as CDR1 and FYEKMQ as CDR2. CDR3 length: 15 amino acids, cysteine to phenylalanine. Kept here is only the CDR3 DNA, which spans 45 bases and is read in frame from base 1.